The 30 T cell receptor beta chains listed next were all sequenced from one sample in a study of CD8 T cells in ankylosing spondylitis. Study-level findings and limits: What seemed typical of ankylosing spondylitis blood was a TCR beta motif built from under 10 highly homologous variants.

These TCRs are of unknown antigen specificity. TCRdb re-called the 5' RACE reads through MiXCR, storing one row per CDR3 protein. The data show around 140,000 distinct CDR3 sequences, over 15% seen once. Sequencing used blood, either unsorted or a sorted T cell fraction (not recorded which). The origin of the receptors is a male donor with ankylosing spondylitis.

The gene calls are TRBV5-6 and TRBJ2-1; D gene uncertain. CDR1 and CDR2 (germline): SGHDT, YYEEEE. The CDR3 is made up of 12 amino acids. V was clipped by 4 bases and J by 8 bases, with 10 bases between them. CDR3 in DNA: TGTGCCAGCAGCCGCCGCCTCCATGAGCAGTTCTTC. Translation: CASSRRLHEQFF.

The CDR3 DNA reads as TGTGCCAGCAGCCTGGGACTGGCCGAGGATGAGCAGTACTTC. It specifies CASSLGLAEDEQYF. This sequence joins TRBV3-1 and TRBJ2-7, with D perhaps matching TRBD2 (6 bases). Trimming took off 4 bases at V and 7 bases at J, with 17 bases between the two ends. Germline V gives CDR1 LGHDT, CDR2 YNNKEL (reference sequence). The CDR3 loop spans 14 amino acids.

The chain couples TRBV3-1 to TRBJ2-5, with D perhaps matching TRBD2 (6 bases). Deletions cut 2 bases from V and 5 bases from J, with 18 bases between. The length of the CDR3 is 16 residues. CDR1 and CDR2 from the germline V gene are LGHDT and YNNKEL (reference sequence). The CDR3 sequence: CASSQFLAGRLETQYF. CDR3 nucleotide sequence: TGTGCCAGCAGCCAATTTCTCGCGGGACGTTTGGAGACCCAGTACTTC.

CDR3 amino acids: CASKAQAYSGANVLTF. As DNA, the CDR3 is TGTGCCAGCAAAGCACAGGCTTACTCTGGGGCCAACGTCCTGACTTTC. The V call is TRBV27, the J call TRBJ2-6; TRBD1 is a possible D gene (5 bases). The CDR3 loop spans 16 amino acids. Trimming removed 7 bases at V and 0 bases at J, with 13 bases between. Germline-derived CDR1 and CDR2 are MNHEY and SMNVEV (reference sequence).

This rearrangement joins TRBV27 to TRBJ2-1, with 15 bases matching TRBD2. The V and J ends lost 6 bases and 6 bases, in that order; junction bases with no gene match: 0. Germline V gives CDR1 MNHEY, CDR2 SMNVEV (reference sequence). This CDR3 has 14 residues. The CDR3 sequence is CASRGLAGGNEQFF. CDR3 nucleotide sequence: TGTGCCAGCAGGGGACTAGCGGGAGGCAATGAGCAGTTCTTC.

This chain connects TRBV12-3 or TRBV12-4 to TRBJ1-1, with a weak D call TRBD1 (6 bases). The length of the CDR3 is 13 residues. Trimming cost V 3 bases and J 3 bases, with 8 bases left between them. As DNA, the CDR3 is TGTGCCAGCAGTTTTTCAGGGGACACTGAAGCTTTCTTT. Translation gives CASSFSGDTEAFF.

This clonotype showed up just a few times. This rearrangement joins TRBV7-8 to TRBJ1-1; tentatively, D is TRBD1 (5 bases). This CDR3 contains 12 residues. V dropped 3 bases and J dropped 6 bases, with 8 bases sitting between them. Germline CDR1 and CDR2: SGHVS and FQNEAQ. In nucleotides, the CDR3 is TGTGCCAGCAGCTTGGCAGGGTCTGAAGCTTTCTTT. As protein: CASSLAGSEAFF.

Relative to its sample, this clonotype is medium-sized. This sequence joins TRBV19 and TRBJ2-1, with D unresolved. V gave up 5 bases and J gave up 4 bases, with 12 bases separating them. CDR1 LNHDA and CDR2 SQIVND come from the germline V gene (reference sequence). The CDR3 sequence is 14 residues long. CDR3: CASSFLGSYNEQFF. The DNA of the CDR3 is TGTGCCAGTAGTTTTTTGGGGTCGTACAATGAGCAGTTCTTC.

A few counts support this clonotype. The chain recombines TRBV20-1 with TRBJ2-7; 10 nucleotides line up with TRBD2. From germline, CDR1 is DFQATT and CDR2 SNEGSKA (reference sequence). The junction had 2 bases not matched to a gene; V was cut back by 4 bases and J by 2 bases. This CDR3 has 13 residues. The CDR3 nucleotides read TGCAGTGCTATAGGGACTAGCGCCTACGAGCAGTACTTC. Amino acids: CSAIGTSAYEQYF.

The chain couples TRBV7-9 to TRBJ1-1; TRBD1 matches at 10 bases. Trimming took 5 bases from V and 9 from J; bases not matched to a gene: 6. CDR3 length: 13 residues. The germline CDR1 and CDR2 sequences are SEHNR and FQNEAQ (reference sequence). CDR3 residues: CASSRGQGPQAFF. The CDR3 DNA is TGTGCCAGCAGCCGGGGACAGGGGCCTCAAGCTTTCTTT.

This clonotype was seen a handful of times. The CDR3 protein is CASEGGPGTGELFF. In DNA form, the CDR3 reads TGTGCCAGCGAAGGGGGTCCAGGCACCGGGGAGCTGTTTTTT. The rearrangement links TRBV12-3 or TRBV12-4 to TRBJ2-2; possibly TRBD1 for D (6 bases). CDR3 length equals 14 residues. The germline V and J ends were trimmed by 8 bases and 4 bases, with 14 bases remaining between them.

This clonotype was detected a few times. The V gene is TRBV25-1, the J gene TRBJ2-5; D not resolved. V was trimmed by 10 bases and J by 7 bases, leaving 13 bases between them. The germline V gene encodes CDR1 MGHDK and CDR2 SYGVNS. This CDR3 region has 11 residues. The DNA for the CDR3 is TGTGCCACCAATCTATGGTGGACCCAGTACTTC. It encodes CATNLWWTQYF.

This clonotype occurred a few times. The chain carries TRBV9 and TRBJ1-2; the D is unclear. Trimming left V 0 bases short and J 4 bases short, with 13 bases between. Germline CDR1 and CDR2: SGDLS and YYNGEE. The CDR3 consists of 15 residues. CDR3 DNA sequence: TGTGCCAGCAGCGTAGGGACCGCCGGCGGCTATGGCTACACCTTC. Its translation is CASSVGTAGGYGYTF.

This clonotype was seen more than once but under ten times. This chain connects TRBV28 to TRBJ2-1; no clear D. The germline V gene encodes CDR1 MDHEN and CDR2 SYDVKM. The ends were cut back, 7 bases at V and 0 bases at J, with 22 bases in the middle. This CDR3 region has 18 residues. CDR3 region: CASTSWVGASSSYNEQFF. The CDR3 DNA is TGTGCCAGCACCTCTTGGGTTGGAGCCTCCAGCTCCTACAATGAGCAGTTCTTC.

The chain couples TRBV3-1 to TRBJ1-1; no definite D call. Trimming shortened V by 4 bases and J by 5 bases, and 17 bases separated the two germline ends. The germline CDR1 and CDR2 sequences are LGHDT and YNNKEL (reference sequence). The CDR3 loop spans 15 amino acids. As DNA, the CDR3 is TGTGCCAGCAGCCTTGTGGGCCGAGACGAAACTGAAGCTTTCTTT. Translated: CASSLVGRDETEAFF.

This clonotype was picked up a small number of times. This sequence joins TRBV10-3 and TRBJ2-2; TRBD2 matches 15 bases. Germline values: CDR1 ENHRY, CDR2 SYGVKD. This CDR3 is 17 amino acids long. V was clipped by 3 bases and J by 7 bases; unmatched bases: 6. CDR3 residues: CAISDGLAGGQGGELFF. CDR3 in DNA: TGTGCCATCAGTGACGGACTAGCGGGAGGGCAAGGCGGGGAGCTGTTTTTT.

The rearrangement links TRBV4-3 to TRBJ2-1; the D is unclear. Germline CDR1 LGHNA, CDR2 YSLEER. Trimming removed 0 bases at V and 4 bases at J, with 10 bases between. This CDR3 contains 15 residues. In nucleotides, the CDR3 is TGCGCCAGCAGCCAAGATATCTCACCATACAATGAGCAGTTCTTC. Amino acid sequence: CASSQDISPYNEQFF.

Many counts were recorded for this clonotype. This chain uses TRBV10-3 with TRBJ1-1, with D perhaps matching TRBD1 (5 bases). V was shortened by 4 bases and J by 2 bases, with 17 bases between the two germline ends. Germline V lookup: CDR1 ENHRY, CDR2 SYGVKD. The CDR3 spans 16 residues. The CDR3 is CAISGPRGGVNTEAFF. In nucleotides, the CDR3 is TGTGCCATCAGTGGACCCCGGGGGGGAGTAAACACTGAAGCTTTCTTT.

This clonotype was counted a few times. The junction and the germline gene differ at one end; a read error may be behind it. The CDR3 region is CSIEAGMHTF. For the CDR3, the DNA is TGCAGCATTGAGGCGGGTATGCACACCTTC. The rearrangement links TRBV29-1 to TRBJ1-2; no firm D call. CDR3 size: 10 residues. The V gene's germline CDR1 is SQVTM and CDR2 ANQGSEA.

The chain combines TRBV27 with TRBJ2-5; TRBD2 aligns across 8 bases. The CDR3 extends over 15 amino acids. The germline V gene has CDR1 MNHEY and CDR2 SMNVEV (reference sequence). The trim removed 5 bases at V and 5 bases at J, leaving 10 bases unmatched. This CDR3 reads CASSPAGTSGETQYF. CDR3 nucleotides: TGTGCCAGCAGTCCCGCCGGGACTAGTGGGGAGACCCAGTACTTC.

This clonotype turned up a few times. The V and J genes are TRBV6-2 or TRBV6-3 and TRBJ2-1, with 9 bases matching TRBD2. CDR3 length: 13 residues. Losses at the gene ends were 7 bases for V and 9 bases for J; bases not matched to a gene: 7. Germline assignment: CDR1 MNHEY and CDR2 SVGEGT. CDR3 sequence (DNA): TGTGCCAGCACGGGTAGCGGGAGTGCTGAGCAGTTCTTC. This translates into CASTGSGSAEQFF.

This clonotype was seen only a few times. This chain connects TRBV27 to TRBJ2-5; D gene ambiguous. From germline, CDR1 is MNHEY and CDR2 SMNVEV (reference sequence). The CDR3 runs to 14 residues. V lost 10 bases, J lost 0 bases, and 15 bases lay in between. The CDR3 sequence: CATANLRYQETQYF. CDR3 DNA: TGTGCCACCGCCAACTTAAGGTACCAAGAGACCCAGTACTTC.

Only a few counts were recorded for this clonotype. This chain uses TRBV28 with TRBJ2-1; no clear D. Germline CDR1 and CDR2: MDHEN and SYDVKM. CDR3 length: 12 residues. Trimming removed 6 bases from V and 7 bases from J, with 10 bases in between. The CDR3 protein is CASRFTRNEQFF. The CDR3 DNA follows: TGTGCCAGCAGATTCACACGGAATGAGCAGTTCTTC.

The CDR3 bases are TGTGCCATCAGTGCCGACCTAGGGGAGACCCAGTACTTC. This translates into CAISADLGETQYF. The chain couples TRBV10-3 to TRBJ2-5; D not resolved. Germline V gene sequence: CDR1 ENHRY, CDR2 SYGVKD. V was trimmed by 4 bases and J by 5 bases, leaving 11 bases between them. CDR3 length: 13 amino acids.

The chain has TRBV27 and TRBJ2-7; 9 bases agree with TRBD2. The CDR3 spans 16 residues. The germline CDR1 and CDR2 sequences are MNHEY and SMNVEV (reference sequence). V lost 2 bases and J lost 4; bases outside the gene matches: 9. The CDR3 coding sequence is TGTGCCAGCAGTTTAGAGAGTAGCGGGAGAGTGTACGAGCAGTACTTC. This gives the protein CASSLESSGRVYEQYF.

The CDR3 reads CASSPPGLAGGHREQYF. The CDR3 DNA follows: TGTGCCAGCAGCCCCCCCGGACTAGCGGGAGGGCATAGGGAGCAGTACTTC. The V gene is TRBV7-8, the J gene TRBJ2-7; TRBD2 aligns across 15 bases. The V gene's germline CDR1 is SGHVS and CDR2 FQNEAQ. The CDR3 runs 17 residues. V was pared by 5 bases and J by 7 bases, with 12 bases of the junction left unmatched.

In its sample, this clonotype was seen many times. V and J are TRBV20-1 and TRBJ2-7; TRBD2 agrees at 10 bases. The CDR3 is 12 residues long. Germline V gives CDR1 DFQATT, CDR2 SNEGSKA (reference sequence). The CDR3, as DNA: TGCAAAGGACTAGCGGAGTCCTACGAGCAGTACTTC. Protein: CKGLAESYEQYF.

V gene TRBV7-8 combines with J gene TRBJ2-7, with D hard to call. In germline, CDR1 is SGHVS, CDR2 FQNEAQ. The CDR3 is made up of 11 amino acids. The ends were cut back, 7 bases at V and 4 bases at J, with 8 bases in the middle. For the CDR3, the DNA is TGTGCCAGCAAAATCAGTTACGAGCAGTACTTC. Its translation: CASKISYEQYF.

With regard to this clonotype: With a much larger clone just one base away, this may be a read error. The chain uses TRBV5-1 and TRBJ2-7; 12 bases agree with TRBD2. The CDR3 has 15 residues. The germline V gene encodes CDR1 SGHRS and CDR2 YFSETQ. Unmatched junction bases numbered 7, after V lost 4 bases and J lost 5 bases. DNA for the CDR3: TGCGCCAGCAGCCCGACTAGCGGGAGAGTCAACGAGCAGTACTTC. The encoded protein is CASSPTSGRVNEQYF.

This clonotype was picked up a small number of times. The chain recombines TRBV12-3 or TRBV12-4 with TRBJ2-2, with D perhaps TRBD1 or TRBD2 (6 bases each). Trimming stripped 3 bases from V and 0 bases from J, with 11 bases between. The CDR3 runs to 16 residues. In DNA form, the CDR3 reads TGTGCCAGCAGTTTTGTTAGGGGGGCGAACACCGGGGAGCTGTTTTTT. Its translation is CASSFVRGANTGELFF.